The 4 T cell receptor beta chains below all came from one sample that was sequenced in a study of shared T cell receptors in the human thymus. Data came from immunoSEQ multiplex PCR; TCRdb stores just in-frame clones and leaves some out. The sample lists under 700,000 clones; about 84% were seen once. These records were also assigned to another study, of human thymus T cells.

Sequenced: thymocytes. All receptors derive from a boy under three years old with a congenital heart defect.

Written as DNA, the CDR3 is TGCGCCAGCAGCTTGGGTGGGACTAGCGGGAGGGATCAGCAGTACTTC. Amino acid sequence: CASSLGGTSGRDQQYF. V and J are TRBV5-1 and TRBJ2-7; 16 bases map to TRBD2. The CDR3 runs 16 residues. Germline V gene data show CDR1 as SGHRS and CDR2 as YFSETQ. The J segment lost 8 bases and the V segment lost 0 bases, leaving 5 bases of the junction unmatched.

This clone has a single count. The rearrangement uses TRBV7-2 and TRBJ1-1, with D possibly being TRBD1 (6 bases). Germline V gene lookup returns CDR1 SGHTA and CDR2 FQGNSA. The V gene lost 6 bases and the J gene lost 5 bases, with 16 bases spanning the gap. The CDR3 totals 14 residues. The CDR3 loop is CASREQGRGTEAFF. The CDR3 region has the DNA TGTGCCAGCAGAGAACAGGGTCGGGGAACTGAAGCTTTCTTT.

The chain is built from TRBV4-3 and TRBJ2-2; TRBD2 matches 12 bases. Germline V gene data show CDR1 as LGHNA and CDR2 as YSLEER. The CDR3 length is 16 residues. J was trimmed by 5 bases and V by 4 bases; bases with no gene match: 5. The CDR3 DNA is TGCGCCAGCAGCCGCGAAGGGACTAGCGGGACCGGGGAGCTGTTTTTT. Translated: CASSREGTSGTGELFF.

The chain recombines TRBV6-5 with TRBJ1-1; 7 bases match TRBD1. There are 16 residues in the CDR3. Per the germline V gene, CDR1 is MNHEY and CDR2 is SVGAGI. The V gene end was trimmed by 2 bases and the J gene end by 3 bases; junction bases not matched to a gene: 9. In DNA form, the CDR3 reads TGTGCCAGCAGTTACGACACAGGGGCGGAACACACTGAAGCTTTCTTT. Its translation: CASSYDTGAEHTEAFF.